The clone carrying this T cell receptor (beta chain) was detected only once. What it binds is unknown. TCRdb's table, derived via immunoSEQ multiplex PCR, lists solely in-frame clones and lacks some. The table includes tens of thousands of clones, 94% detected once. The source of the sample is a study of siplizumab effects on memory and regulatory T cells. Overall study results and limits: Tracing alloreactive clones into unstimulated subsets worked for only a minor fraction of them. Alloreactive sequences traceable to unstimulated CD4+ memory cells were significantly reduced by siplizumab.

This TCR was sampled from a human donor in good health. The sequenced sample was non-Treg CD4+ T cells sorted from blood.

CDR3 bases: TGTGCCAGCAGCGTAGGGAACTACGATACGCAGTATTTT. Its protein product is CASSVGNYDTQYF. The chain employs TRBV9 and TRBJ2-3; D uncertain. This CDR3 spans 13 amino acids. V was cut by 0 bases and J by 6 bases, with 8 bases left in between. From germline, CDR1 is SGDLS and CDR2 YYNGEE.